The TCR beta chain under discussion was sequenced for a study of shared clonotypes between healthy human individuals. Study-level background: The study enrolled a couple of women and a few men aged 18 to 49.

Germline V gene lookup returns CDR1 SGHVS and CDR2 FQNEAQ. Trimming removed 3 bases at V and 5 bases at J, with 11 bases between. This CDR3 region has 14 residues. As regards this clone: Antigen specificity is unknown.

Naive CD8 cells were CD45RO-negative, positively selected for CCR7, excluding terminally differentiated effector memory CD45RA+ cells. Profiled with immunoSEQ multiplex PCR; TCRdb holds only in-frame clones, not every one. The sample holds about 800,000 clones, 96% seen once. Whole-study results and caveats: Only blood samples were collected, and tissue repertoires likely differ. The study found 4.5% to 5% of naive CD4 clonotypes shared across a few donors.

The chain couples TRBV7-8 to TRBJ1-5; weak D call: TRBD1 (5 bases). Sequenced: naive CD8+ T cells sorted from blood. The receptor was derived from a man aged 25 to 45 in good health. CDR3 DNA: TGTGCCAGCAGCTTTCAGACAGCAGATCAGCCCCAGCATTTT. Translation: CASSFQTADQPQHF. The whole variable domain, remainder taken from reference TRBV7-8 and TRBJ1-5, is GAGVSQSPRYKVAKRGQDVALRCDPISGHVSLFWYQQALGQGPEFLTYFQNEAQLDKSGLPSDRFFAERPEGSVSTLKIQRTQQEDSAVYLCASSFQTADQPQHFGDGTRLSIL.